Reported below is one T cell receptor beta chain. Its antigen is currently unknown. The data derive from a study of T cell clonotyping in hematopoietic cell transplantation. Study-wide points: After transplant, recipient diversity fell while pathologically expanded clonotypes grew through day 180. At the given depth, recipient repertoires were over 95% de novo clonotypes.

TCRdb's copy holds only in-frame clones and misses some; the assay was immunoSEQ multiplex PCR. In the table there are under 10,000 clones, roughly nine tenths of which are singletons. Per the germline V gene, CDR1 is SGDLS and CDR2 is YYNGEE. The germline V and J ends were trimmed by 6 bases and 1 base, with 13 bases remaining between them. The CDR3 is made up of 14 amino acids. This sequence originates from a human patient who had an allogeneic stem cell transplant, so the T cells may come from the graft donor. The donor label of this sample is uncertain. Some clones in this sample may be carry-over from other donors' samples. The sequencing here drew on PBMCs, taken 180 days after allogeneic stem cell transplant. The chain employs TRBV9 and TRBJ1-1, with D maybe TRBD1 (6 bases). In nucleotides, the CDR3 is TGTGCCAGCACCCCGGGACACGCGAACACTGAAGCTTTCTTT. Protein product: CASTPGHANTEAFF.